The 22 T cell receptor beta chains below were found in one sample sequenced in a study of T cell responses to AZD1222 COVID-19 vaccine. This table comes from immunoSEQ multiplex PCR, and its TCRdb copy is limited to in-frame clones, with some not included. The table records about 150,000 clones, around 90% of them present only once. The material was peripheral blood, obtained 28 days after the second AZD1222 dose. The receptors come from an adult who received the AZD1222 COVID-19 vaccine.

The rearrangement joins TRBV3-1 (or the pseudogene TRBV3-2) to TRBJ1-4, with TRBD1 as a possible D gene (5 bases). Deletions cut 5 bases from V and 8 bases from J, with 12 bases between. Germline V CDR1 and CDR2: LGHDT, YNNKEL (reference sequence). This CDR3 is built from 13 residues. The CDR3 nucleotides are TGTGCCAGCAGCTGGCGGGGGGAGGAAAAACTGTTTTTT. As protein: CASSWRGEEKLFF.

The chain employs TRBV7-8 and TRBJ1-6; a possible D gene is TRBD1 (6 bases). V lost 3 bases and J lost 7, with 10 bases in between. CDR1 and CDR2 (germline): SGHVS, FQNEAQ. The length of the CDR3 is 14 residues. This CDR3 is CASSFQGQNSPLHF. The DNA for the CDR3 is TGTGCCAGCAGCTTTCAGGGGCAAAATTCACCCCTCCACTTT. The variable domain in full, with the rest retrieved from reference TRBV7-8 and TRBJ1-6, is GAGVSQSPRYKVAKRGQDVALRCDPISGHVSLFWYQQALGQGPEFLTYFQNEAQLDKSGLPSDRFFAERPEGSVSTLKIQRTQQEDSAVYLCASSFQGQNSPLHFGNGTRLTVT.

The chain employs TRBV6-2 or TRBV6-3 and TRBJ1-6, with TRBD1 identical over 9 bases. After removal of 4 bases from V and 7 bases from J, the junction contained 5 bases not matched to a gene. Germline CDR1 is MNHEY and CDR2 is SVGEGT. The CDR3 is 15 amino acids. CDR3 in amino acids: CASSFPGQGNSPLHF. The DNA of the CDR3 is TGTGCCAGCAGTTTCCCCGGACAGGGGAATTCACCCCTCCACTTT.

The chain joins TRBV30 to TRBJ1-3; D not certain. Trimming left V 0 bases short and J 2 bases short, with 20 bases between. The germline gives CDR1 GTSNPN, CDR2 SVGIG (reference sequence). The CDR3 totals 18 residues. This chain's CDR3 is CAWSVRGGFRPTGNTIYF. DNA for the CDR3: TGTGCCTGGAGTGTACGGGGAGGGTTCCGGCCTACTGGAAACACCATATATTTT.

The chain recombines TRBV19 with TRBJ1-1; 7 positions agree with TRBD1. With V trimmed by 6 bases and J by 8 bases, 6 bases remained unmatched. The CDR3 length is 12 residues. Germline values: CDR1 LNHDA, CDR2 SQIVND (reference sequence). Here the CDR3 reads CASSFGTAEAFF. The CDR3 DNA reads TGTGCCAGTAGCTTCGGGACAGCGGAAGCTTTCTTT.

CDR3 DNA sequence: TGTGCCAGCTCACCACGCCGCAATCAGCCCCAGCATTTT. It is translated as CASSPRRNQPQHF. V gene TRBV18 combines with J gene TRBJ1-5; unclear D gene. This CDR3 comprises 13 residues. Trimming shortened V by 1 base and J by 2 bases, and 3 bases separated the two germline ends. Germline V gene lookup returns CDR1 KGHSH and CDR2 LQKENI.

The chain recombines TRBV12-5 with TRBJ2-5; D uncertain. The length of the CDR3 is 13 residues. The V end was cut by 6 bases, the J end by 2 bases, with 10 bases between. Germline V gene data show CDR1 as LGHNT and CDR2 as FRNRAP. The CDR3 nucleotides read TGTGCTAGTGGACCCCGAGAACAAGAGACCCAGTACTTC. Translated: CASGPREQETQYF.

This chain uses TRBV5-5 with TRBJ2-7; no clear D. Deletions cut 2 bases from V and 1 base from J, with 16 bases between. Germline CDR1 reads SGHKS; CDR2 reads YYEKEE (reference sequence). The CDR3 is made up of 16 amino acids. CDR3 protein: CASSLPQTLKSYEQYF. CDR3 in DNA: TGTGCCAGCAGCTTACCCCAGACATTAAAATCCTACGAGCAGTACTTC.

This chain links TRBV6-4 with TRBJ1-2; the D gene is possibly TRBD1 (6 bases). The CDR3 is 14 residues long. Germline V gene lookup returns CDR1 MRHNA and CDR2 SNTAGT. The V and J ends lost 2 bases and 4 bases respectively, with 11 bases between them. The CDR3 DNA is TGTGCCAGCAGTGACGGGGGCTCCATCTATGGCTACACCTTC. It translates to CASSDGGSIYGYTF.

This chain links TRBV9 with TRBJ1-2; no reliable D call. Trimming cost V 4 bases and J 4 bases, with 11 bases left between them. CDR3 size: 13 residues. Germline V CDR1 and CDR2: SGDLS, YYNGEE. The CDR3 DNA is TGTGCCAGCAGCCTCCACCAGGCCTATGGCTACACCTTC. It yields the protein CASSLHQAYGYTF.

The V call is TRBV30, the J call TRBJ1-1; 11 bases match TRBD1. This CDR3 comprises 13 residues. Germline CDR1 GTSNPN, CDR2 SVGIG (reference sequence). With V trimmed by 6 bases and J by 6 bases, 6 bases remained unmatched. The DNA of the CDR3 is TGTGCCTGTTGGACAGGGGGCTCGCCTGAAGCTTTCTTT. This translates into CACWTGGSPEAFF.

The chain is built from TRBV5-6 and TRBJ1-6; D is unclear. Germline V lookup: CDR1 SGHDT, CDR2 YYEEEE. Trimming removed 4 bases from V and 5 bases from J, with 19 bases in between. The CDR3 has 17 amino acids. The chain's CDR3 is CASSPHSWSLNNSPLHF. CDR3 coding DNA: TGTGCCAGCAGCCCCCACTCCTGGTCCCTTAATAATTCACCCCTCCACTTT. The entire variable domain, with the rest obtained from reference TRBV5-6 and TRBJ1-6, is as follows: DAGVTQSPTHLIKTRGQQVTLRCSPKSGHDTVSWYQQALGQGPQFIFQYYEEEERQRGNFPDRFSGHQFPNYSSELNVNALLLGDSALYLCASSPHSWSLNNSPLHFGNGTRLTVT.

This chain joins TRBV11-3 and TRBJ2-2; 13 bases agree with TRBD2. V shed 5 bases, J shed 7 bases, and the junction held 4 bases outside the gene matches. Germline V gives CDR1 SGHNT, CDR2 YENEEA. The CDR3 sequence is 15 residues long. This CDR3 is CASSLLAGGSGELFF. The CDR3 DNA follows: TGTGCCAGCAGCCTACTAGCGGGGGGGAGCGGGGAGCTGTTTTTT.

Here the CDR3 DNA reads TGCGCCAGCAGCCAAGTCCTGACTTACTATGAAGAGACCCAGTACTTC. It encodes CASSQVLTYYEETQYF. This chain links TRBV4-1 with TRBJ2-5; no clear D gene. V was cut by 1 base and J by 3 bases, with 15 bases left in between. The CDR3 loop spans 16 amino acids. Germline lookup yields CDR1 MGHRA and CDR2 YSYEKL.

The genes are TRBV30 and TRBJ1-5; 9 bases match TRBD1. Germline V lookup: CDR1 GTSNPN, CDR2 SVGIG (reference sequence). The V and J ends lost 1 base and 11 bases, in that order; junction bases with no gene match: 9. This CDR3 is built from 14 residues. The DNA of the CDR3 is TGTGCCTGGAGTGATGGGACAGGGACTCGAACCCAGCATTTT. The encoded protein is CAWSDGTGTRTQHF.

The gene calls are TRBV6-1 and TRBJ1-1, with D uncertain. Germline lookup yields CDR1 MNHNS and CDR2 SASEGT. The CDR3 length is 13 residues. The ends were cut back, 2 bases at V and 10 bases at J, with 14 bases in the middle. CDR3 DNA sequence: TGTGCCAGCAGTGAATCCAAACTCGACCGAGCTTTCTTT. It encodes CASSESKLDRAFF.

This clone was counted once. The chain combines TRBV5-6 with TRBJ1-5; D uncertain. V gave up 1 base and J gave up 4 bases, with 15 bases separating them. Germline assignment: CDR1 SGHDT and CDR2 YYEEEE. The CDR3 sequence is 16 residues long. CDR3 region: CASSLMTRGGNQPQHF. The CDR3 DNA sequence: TGTGCCAGCAGCTTGATGACCCGAGGAGGGAATCAGCCCCAGCATTTT.

The chain combines TRBV2 with TRBJ2-5; 9 nucleotides match TRBD2. The germline gives CDR1 SNHLY, CDR2 FYNNEI. This CDR3 region has 12 residues. V was clipped by 10 bases and J by 4 bases; unmatched bases: 4. CDR3 sequence (DNA): TGTGCCACGGGACTAGCAGCAGAGACCCAGTACTTC. It codes for CATGLAAETQYF.

The chain links TRBV30 to TRBJ2-3; the match to TRBD2 covers 8 bases. The CDR3 has 13 residues. Germline CDR1 GTSNPN, CDR2 SVGIG (reference sequence). J lost 4 bases, V lost 3 bases, and 3 bases had no gene match. Written as DNA, the CDR3 is TGTGCCTGGAGCGGGGGGGCCGCAGATACGCAGTATTTT. It yields the protein CAWSGGAADTQYF.

This sequence joins TRBV6-5 and TRBJ1-2, with 10 positions matching TRBD1. V lost 6 bases and J lost 3; bases outside the gene matches: 7. Germline CDR1 reads MNHEY; CDR2 reads SVGAGI. The CDR3 length is 15 residues. The DNA for the CDR3 is TGTGCCAGCAGCCCAGACAGGGGGCAATACTATGGCTACACCTTC. It specifies CASSPDRGQYYGYTF.

The V and J genes are TRBV6-5 and TRBJ2-1, with 8 bases aligning to TRBD2. Trimming took 2 bases from V and 7 from J; bases not matched to a gene: 10. Germline V gene sequence: CDR1 MNHEY, CDR2 SVGAGI. CDR3 length equals 16 residues. In DNA, the CDR3 is TGTGCCAGCAGTTACGAGCTAGCGGGTGTAGGGAATGAGCAGTTCTTC. Residues: CASSYELAGVGNEQFF.

The rearrangement uses TRBV27 and TRBJ1-5; D remains unclear. The germline V gene encodes CDR1 MNHEY and CDR2 SMNVEV (reference sequence). The CDR3 has 14 amino acids. V was clipped by 7 bases and J by 6 bases, with 16 bases between them. The CDR3, as DNA: TGTGCCAGCATGGGTTGGGGTTTCGGTCAGCCCCAGCATTTT. As protein: CASMGWGFGQPQHF.